This T cell receptor (beta chain) was profiled in a study of patients and donors after allogeneic stem cell transplantation. TCRdb independently ran MiXCR on the RT-PCR reads; one entry per CDR3 protein. The sample includes roughly 960,000 distinct CDR3 sequences, approximately 19% of them seen just once. The CDR3 extends over 14 amino acids. V trimming: 4 bases; J trimming: 4 bases; junction bases outside the gene matches: 5. Looked up from germline, CDR1 is SGHTS and CDR2 is YDEGEE. This clonotype was observed a handful of times. The receptor's source is a human donor who was either an allogeneic HSCT recipient or a stem cell or donor lymphocyte infusion donor (not recorded which). It is not recorded whose cells these are; they may come from a transplant donor. The sequenced sample was blood, either unsorted or a sorted T cell fraction (not recorded which). The chain recombines TRBV5-8 with TRBJ1-5; 7 bases are a match to TRBD1. CDR3 residues: CASSLLRGNQPQHF. CDR3 coding DNA: TGTGCCAGCAGCCTTCTCAGGGGGAATCAGCCCCAGCATTTT.